The rows below give T cell receptor beta chains drawn from one sample of a study of OX40 agonist ivuxolimab in advanced cancers. The table came from immunoSEQ multiplex PCR; TCRdb's copy has only in-frame clones and leaves some out. Among roughly 80,000 clones, around 85% were seen once, and the ten largest hold 2% to 2.5%. The sample here was CD4+ or CD8+ T cells sorted from blood, taken in a trial of the OX40 agonist ivuxolimab. The receptors here all came from an adult with an advanced solid tumor such as melanoma, head and neck, liver or kidney cancer. CDR3s include the opening cysteine and the closing phenylalanine or tryptophan. D genes are given only for firm matches.

V gene: TRBV2; CDR3 length: 15; D gene: -; J gene: TRBJ2-7; CDR3 DNA: TGTGCCAGCAGTGAACAGGGGATGAGTGGTGACGAGCAGTACTTC; CDR3 protein: CASSEQGMSGDEQYF
V gene: TRBV6-1; CDR3 length: 13; D gene: -; J gene: TRBJ1-1; CDR3 DNA: TGTGCCAGCAGAGCAGGCACGAACACTGAAGCTTTCTTT; CDR3 protein: CASRAGTNTEAFF
V gene: TRBV5-1; CDR3 length: 15; D gene: -; J gene: TRBJ1-3; CDR3 DNA: TGCGCCAGCAGCTTGGACGCGTCTACTGGAAACACCATATATTTT; CDR3 protein: CASSLDASTGNTIYF
V gene: TRBV7-8; CDR3 length: 14; D gene: TRBD1; J gene: TRBJ2-7; CDR3 DNA: TGTGCCAGCAGCGCCGGGACAGGGACAGGCGAGCAGTACTTC; CDR3 protein: CASSAGTGTGEQYF
V gene: TRBV5-6; CDR3 length: 17; D gene: TRBD1; J gene: TRBJ1-1; CDR3 DNA: TGTGCCAGCAGCTTGGCCGGGATAGGGGGCAAAAACACTGAAGCTTTCTTT; CDR3 protein: CASSLAGIGGKNTEAFF
V gene: TRBV7-2; CDR3 length: 16; D gene: TRBD2; J gene: TRBJ2-5; CDR3 DNA: TGTGCCAGCAGCTTAGGGCTAGCGGGGTCTCAAGAGACCCAGTACTTC; CDR3 protein: CASSLGLAGSQETQYF
V gene: TRBV5-6; CDR3 length: 14; D gene: -; J gene: TRBJ2-2; CDR3 DNA: TGTGCCAGCAGCTTCATAGGAAACACCGGGGAGCTGTTTTTT; CDR3 protein: CASSFIGNTGELFF
V gene: TRBV9; CDR3 length: 15; D gene: -; J gene: TRBJ2-3; CDR3 DNA: TGTGCCAGCAGCGTAGTTGGCGGGAGCACAGATACGCAGTATTTT; CDR3 protein: CASSVVGGSTDTQYF
V gene: TRBV7-2; CDR3 length: 15; D gene: TRBD1; J gene: TRBJ2-1; CDR3 DNA: TGTGCCAGCAGCTCGCCGGACAGGGGGCTGTATGAGCAGTTCTTC; CDR3 protein: CASSSPDRGLYEQFF
V gene: TRBV11-2; CDR3 length: 13; D gene: -; J gene: TRBJ1-5; CDR3 DNA: TGTGCCAGCAGCTTAGATAGCGCGCAGCCCCAGCATTTT; CDR3 protein: CASSLDSAQPQHF
V gene: TRBV29-1; CDR3 length: 13; D gene: TRBD1; J gene: TRBJ1-1; CDR3 DNA: TGCAGCTTCACAGGGGGCCGAGACACTGAAGCTTTCTTT; CDR3 protein: CSFTGGRDTEAFF
V gene: TRBV29-1; CDR3 length: 13; D gene: -; J gene: TRBJ2-7; CDR3 DNA: TGCAGCGTTGAATGGTTTGGGGCCGAGGAGCAGTACTTC; CDR3 protein: CSVEWFGAEEQYF
V gene: TRBV5-6; CDR3 length: 16; D gene: -; J gene: TRBJ2-5; CDR3 DNA: TGTGCCAGCAGCTTGGCCGGGGCGGGAAAGGCGGAGACCCAGTACTTC; CDR3 protein: CASSLAGAGKAETQYF
V gene: TRBV29-1; CDR3 length: 11; D gene: TRBD1; J gene: TRBJ1-4; CDR3 DNA: TGCAGCGTGGGACAGGGTGAAAAACTGTTTTTT; CDR3 protein: CSVGQGEKLFF
V gene: TRBV7-9; CDR3 length: 12; D gene: -; J gene: TRBJ2-7; CDR3 DNA: TGTGCCAGCAGCTTAGGGGACTACGAGCAGTACTTC; CDR3 protein: CASSLGDYEQYF
V gene: TRBV6-5; CDR3 length: 13; D gene: -; J gene: TRBJ1-5; CDR3 DNA: TGTGCCAGCAGGGTAACCCTCAATCAGCCCCAGCATTTT; CDR3 protein: CASRVTLNQPQHF